These T cell receptor beta chains were read from a single sample in a study of cytomegalovirus exposure and HLA in healthy donors. Some clones are missing from TCRdb's copy, which holds only in-frame ones; the method was immunoSEQ multiplex PCR. The data contain about 63,000 clones, approximately 70% of them singletons. The sequencing input was PBMCs. The source is a man over 45 in good health and CMV-seronegative. CDR3s include the opening cysteine and the closing phenylalanine or tryptophan. Fields, in order: J gene, V gene, clone size, CDR3 length, D gene, CDR3 protein, CDR3 DNA. D genes are given only for firm matches. The size field is filled for only some rows; it gives once, few, many or a size class.

J: TRBJ1-5
V: TRBV30
size: NA
length: 15
D: NA
CDR3: CAWSGGAHSNQPQHF
DNA: TGTGCCTGGAGTGGCGGTGCCCACTCCAATCAGCCCCAGCATTTT

J: TRBJ2-3
V: TRBV7-6
size: few
length: 14
D: TRBD2
CDR3: CAGSSGGGTDTQYF
DNA: TGTGCGGGCTCTAGCGGGGGAGGCACAGATACGCAGTATTTT

J: TRBJ2-7
V: TRBV19
size: NA
length: 14
D: TRBD2
CDR3: CASSPRGGPYEQYF
DNA: TGTGCCAGTAGTCCTCGGGGGGGACCCTACGAGCAGTACTTC

J: TRBJ2-3
V: TRBV6-5
size: NA
length: 16
D: TRBD2
CDR3: CASSYTGGRFTDTQYF
DNA: TGTGCCAGCAGTTACACGGGGGGGAGGTTTACAGATACGCAGTATTTT

J: TRBJ1-5
V: TRBV19
size: NA
length: 16
D: TRBD1
CDR3: CASSVDRGKSNQPQHF
DNA: TGTGCCAGTAGTGTCGACAGGGGGAAGAGCAATCAGCCCCAGCATTTT

J: TRBJ2-5
V: TRBV6-5
size: NA
length: 12
D: TRBD1
CDR3: CASSRQGETQYF
DNA: TGTGCCAGCAGTCGACAGGGTGAGACCCAGTACTTC

J: TRBJ2-7
V: TRBV27
size: NA
length: 16
D: TRBD1
CDR3: CASSLHRGQGPYEQYF
DNA: TGTGCCAGCAGTTTACATCGGGGACAGGGGCCATACGAGCAGTACTTC

J: TRBJ2-1
V: TRBV27
size: NA
length: 15
D: TRBD1
CDR3: CASSSRQGSYNEQFF
DNA: TGTGCCAGCAGTTCCCGACAGGGGAGTTACAATGAGCAGTTCTTC

J: TRBJ2-3
V: TRBV6-4
size: few
length: 15
D: TRBD2
CDR3: CASSEAGGSTDTQYF
DNA: TGTGCCAGCAGTGAGGCGGGGGGAAGCACAGATACGCAGTATTTT

J: TRBJ2-3
V: TRBV5-4
size: NA
length: 16
D: TRBD2
CDR3: CASSPLRSGVSDTQYF
DNA: TGTGCCAGCAGCCCCCTTAGGAGCGGGGTCTCAGATACGCAGTATTTT

J: TRBJ1-6
V: TRBV28
size: NA
length: 13
D: NA
CDR3: CASMRAYNSPLHF
DNA: TGTGCCAGCATGCGAGCATATAATTCACCCCTCCACTTT

J: TRBJ1-1
V: TRBV30
size: few
length: 14
D: NA
CDR3: CAWSRGSGNTEAFF
DNA: TGTGCCTGGAGTAGAGGGTCCGGGAACACTGAAGCTTTCTTT

J: TRBJ2-3
V: TRBV5-1
size: NA
length: 15
D: NA
CDR3: CASSSLGVDADTQYF
DNA: TGCGCCAGCAGCTCGCTGGGAGTTGATGCAGATACGCAGTATTTT

J: TRBJ2-1
V: TRBV10-1
size: few
length: 15
D: NA
CDR3: CASSEPGARVNEQFF
DNA: TGCGCCAGCAGTGAGCCAGGGGCCCGGGTCAATGAGCAGTTCTTC

J: TRBJ2-7
V: TRBV13
size: NA
length: 14
D: NA
CDR3: CASTPAAGKYEQYF
DNA: TGTGCCAGCACCCCGGCGGCAGGGAAGTACGAGCAGTACTTC

J: TRBJ2-7
V: TRBV2
size: few
length: 15
D: TRBD1
CDR3: CASSESGTGYAEQYF
DNA: TGTGCCAGCAGTGAATCCGGGACAGGGTACGCCGAGCAGTACTTC

J: TRBJ1-1
V: TRBV30
size: NA
length: 13
D: NA
CDR3: CAWSVVSETEAFF
DNA: TGTGCCTGGAGTGTAGTCTCGGAGACTGAAGCTTTCTTT

J: TRBJ2-1
V: TRBV6-4
size: NA
length: 14
D: TRBD2
CDR3: CASSLGTNYNEQFF
DNA: TGTGCCAGCAGCCTGGGGACTAACTACAATGAGCAGTTCTTC

J: TRBJ2-7
V: TRBV5-1
size: NA
length: 17
D: TRBD2
CDR3: CASSLGLAGDYGNEQYF
DNA: TGCGCCAGCAGCTTGGGACTAGCGGGGGATTACGGGAACGAGCAGTACTTC

J: TRBJ1-3
V: TRBV6-6
size: NA
length: 14
D: NA
CDR3: CASLRANSGNTIYF
DNA: TGTGCCAGCCTCAGGGCCAACTCTGGAAACACCATATATTTT

J: TRBJ1-5
V: TRBV7-9
size: NA
length: 12
D: NA
CDR3: CSSSFGDQPQHF
DNA: TGTTCCAGCAGCTTCGGGGATCAGCCCCAGCATTTT

J: TRBJ2-5
V: TRBV7-3
size: NA
length: 14
D: TRBD2
CDR3: CASSQGPGGETQYF
DNA: TGTGCCAGCAGCCAAGGACCGGGAGGAGAGACCCAGTACTTC

J: TRBJ1-2
V: TRBV7-9
size: NA
length: 18
D: NA
CDR3: CASSLAYPTGRGGYGYTF
DNA: TGTGCCAGCAGCTTAGCTTACCCTACAGGGCGCGGAGGCTATGGCTACACCTTC

J: TRBJ2-3
V: TRBV5-1
size: NA
length: 16
D: TRBD2
CDR3: CASSRRLAGGEDTQYF
DNA: TGCGCCAGCAGCAGGCGACTAGCGGGGGGGGAGGATACGCAGTATTTT

J: TRBJ2-7
V: TRBV10-3
size: NA
length: 13
D: NA
CDR3: CAISDGRGAALDF
DNA: TGTGCCATCAGTGATGGGAGGGGGGCTGCCCTGGACTTC

J: TRBJ1-3
V: TRBV2
size: NA
length: 14
D: NA
CDR3: CASKWASSGNTIYF
DNA: TGTGCCAGCAAATGGGCAAGCTCTGGAAACACCATATATTTT

J: TRBJ2-2
V: TRBV5-6
size: once
length: 16
D: NA
CDR3: CASSLEWETNTGELFF
DNA: TGTGCCAGCAGCTTGGAATGGGAGACTAACACCGGGGAGCTGTTTTTT

J: TRBJ2-7
V: TRBV6-6
size: NA
length: 14
D: NA
CDR3: CASSYGGTLYEQYF
DNA: TGTGCCAGCAGTTACGGCGGCACTCTCTACGAGCAGTACTTC

J: TRBJ2-1
V: TRBV27
size: NA
length: 13
D: TRBD1
CDR3: CASSILGQASQFF
DNA: TGTGCCAGCAGTATACTCGGACAGGCCTCCCAGTTCTTC